This TCR beta chain was identified in a study of blood T cell repertoires in COVID-19 (dated by TCRdb to the early 2020s). Concerning the study at large: The collaborator samples originated in the United States, Italy and Spain and spanned the acute and convalescent phases of COVID-19. Deeply sampled blood TCRbeta repertoires from subjects exposed to, actively infected with, or recovered from COVID-19 were included in the dataset. The repertoires were released in a freely available public database meant as a resource for research on the immune response to SARS-CoV-2. Sample metadata almost always included a de-identified subject ID, COVID-19 status, age in years and sex. The prospective study material was composed of cDNA or gDNA derived from T cells, B-cell-depleted T cells, or PBMCs. Where HLA class I and class II types were available, the types were taken from metadata supplied by the sample provider, not from assay-based typing. The samples were drawn from the first 160 participants of the ongoing ImmuneRACE study and from more than 1,000 subjects provided by 6 global collaborators.

Each collaborating institution followed its own protocols to collect whole blood in K2EDTA tubes. For TCRbeta analysis, collaborator samples were shipped as frozen whole blood, as isolated PBMCs, or as DNA extracted from either sample type. TCRbeta CDR3 regions were amplified from genomic DNA using the immunoSEQ Assay, a bias-controlled multiplex PCR. The original pipeline was this. The number of nucleated cells in each sample was estimated by amplification of reference gene primers within the assay. Sequence reads were collapsed and filtered to measure the absolute abundance of every unique TCRbeta CDR3 rearrangement. Productive Simpson clonality was computed per sample as the square root of Simpson's diversity index over productive rearrangements. TCRdb obtained this table from immuneACCESS and retained in-frame rearrangements with V and J assigned. These tables miss some clones; where compared with another copy, unresolved V genes account for less than half of the shortfall, and the remainder is unexplained. The DNA was the basis for D and trimming; V, J and clone size are from that table. For this sample the table gives 200,000 to 250,000 clones, of which about 85% were detected only once. Of the sample, just under 20% is held by the ten largest clones.

V and J lose 2 bases and 4 bases, and a span of 15 bases separates them. Reading from cysteine to phenylalanine, the CDR3 counts 15 amino acids. Of all the DNA, just the CDR3 is kept, 45 bases in frame from base 1. The CDR1 and CDR2 encoded by the germline V gene are SGDLS and YYNGEE. The investigation overall reported the following: The amount of clinical and demographic metadata varied by source and participant and was provided uncurated.

About this clone itself: This receptor's antigen is unknown. Per-base quality was not reported, and no clone a single base away is much larger than it.

This sequence originates from a young man with active or convalescent COVID-19. The chain is assembled from TRBV9 and TRBJ1-1, with the D gene not confidently named. Sequencing used peripheral blood. DNA sequence: TGTGCCAGCAGCGTCACCGGTCAGGAAAGCACTGAAGCTTTCTTT. The encoded protein is CASSVTGQESTEAFF.